Sequencing of this TCR beta chain was carried out in a study of CD8+ T cells in alopecia areata. This clone was detected once. Germline CDR1 GTSNPN, CDR2 SVGIG (reference sequence). The CDR3 is 14 amino acids. Trimming left V 0 bases short and J 1 base short, with 9 bases between. Treatment specified: oral pan-JAK inhibitor, 5-10 mg twice daily. Extracted from the samples, RNA was reverse transcribed into cDNA to serve as the sequencing template. Some clones are missing from TCRdb's copy, which holds only in-frame ones; the method was immunoSEQ multiplex PCR. The sample holds some 200,000 clones; less than 45% are singletons and the top ten take approximately 2.9%.

The chain couples TRBV30 to TRBJ2-5; D unclear. The sample here was CD4+ T cells sorted from blood, taken around week 37, from a patient treated with tofacitinib. The receptor comes from a human donor with alopecia areata. The CDR3 sequence is CAWSVSWGQETQYF. As DNA, the CDR3 is TGTGCCTGGAGTGTGTCCTGGGGCCAAGAGACCCAGTACTTC.